This T cell receptor beta chain was captured by sequencing in a study of cytomegalovirus exposure and HLA in healthy donors. This clone has just one count. This CDR3 has 15 residues. V was cut by 4 bases and J by 4 bases, with 14 bases left in between. The germline V gene has CDR1 MNHEY and CDR2 SVGAGI. 60 Vbeta and 13 Jbeta primers were used in PCR. The repertoire was sequenced with immunoSEQ multiplex PCR; TCRdb's copy has only in-frame clones and lacks some. The sample records some 96,000 clones, 50% to 80% being singletons. This TCR came from a man aged 60-69 years in good health and CMV-seronegative. Sequencing was done on a sample of PBMCs. The chain couples TRBV6-5 to TRBJ1-5; no definite D call. The CDR3 loop reads CASSFMGPGNQPQHF. DNA for the CDR3: TGTGCCAGCAGTTTCATGGGCCCAGGAAATCAGCCCCAGCATTTT.